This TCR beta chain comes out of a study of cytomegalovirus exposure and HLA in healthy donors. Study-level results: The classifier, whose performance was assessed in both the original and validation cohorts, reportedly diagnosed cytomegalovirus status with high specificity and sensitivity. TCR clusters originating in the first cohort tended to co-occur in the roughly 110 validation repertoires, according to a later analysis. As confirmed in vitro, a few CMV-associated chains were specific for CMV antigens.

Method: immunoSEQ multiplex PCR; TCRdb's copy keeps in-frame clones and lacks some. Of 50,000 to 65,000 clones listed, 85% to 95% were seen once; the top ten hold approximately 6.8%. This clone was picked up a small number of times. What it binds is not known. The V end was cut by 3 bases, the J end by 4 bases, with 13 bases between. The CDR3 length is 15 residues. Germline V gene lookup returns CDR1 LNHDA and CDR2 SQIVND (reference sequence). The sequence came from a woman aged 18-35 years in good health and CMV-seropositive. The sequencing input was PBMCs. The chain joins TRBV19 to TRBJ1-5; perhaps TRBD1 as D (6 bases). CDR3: CASSILDRGNQPQHF. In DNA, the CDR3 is TGTGCCAGTAGTATCCTGGATAGGGGGAATCAGCCCCAGCATTTT.